Each of the 21 T cell receptor beta chains below was sequenced from the same sample in a study of CD8 T cells in ankylosing spondylitis. Notes on the study in general: Seemingly characteristic of ankylosing spondylitis blood was a TCR beta motif consisting of about 8 highly homologous variants.

Their cognate antigens are unknown. A single record per CDR3 protein comes from TCRdb applying MiXCR to the 5' RACE reads. Here the sample spans about 500,000 distinct CDR3 sequences, 5.3% being singletons. The sample taken for sequencing was blood, either unsorted or a sorted T cell fraction (not recorded which). Receptor source: a male donor with ankylosing spondylitis.

The table lists this clonotype with many counts. The chain joins TRBV7-9 to TRBJ2-7; D is possibly TRBD1 (6 bases). Germline V gives CDR1 SEHNR, CDR2 FQNEAQ (reference sequence). V was pared by 4 bases and J by 3 bases, with 13 bases between. CDR3 length equals 14 residues. DNA for the CDR3: TGTGCCAGCAGCTCGACGACAGGATTCTACGAGCAGTACTTC. As protein: CASSSTTGFYEQYF.

Concerning this clonotype: This may arise from a read error, as a much more abundant clone is one base away. As the CDR3 is not closed by the conserved phenylalanine or tryptophan, this likely results from a read error. This sequence joins TRBV4-3 and TRBJ2-4; D not resolved. Per germline, CDR1 LGHNA and CDR2 YSLEER. Trimming cost V 5 bases and J 12 bases, with 17 bases left between them. This CDR3 is 13 amino acids long. The CDR3 protein is CASSWVMWIGQYI. The CDR3 DNA reads TGCGCCAGCAGCTGGGTCATGTGGATCGGTCAGTACATC.

This clonotype has ten or more counts. V gene TRBV2 combines with J gene TRBJ1-1, with D possibly matching TRBD1 (5 bases). V was trimmed by 2 bases and J by 3 bases, leaving 10 bases between them. Looked up from germline, CDR1 is SNHLY and CDR2 is FYNNEI. This CDR3 is 14 amino acids long. The CDR3 reads CASSEKAGYTEAFF. CDR3 bases: TGTGCCAGCAGTGAAAAGGCAGGGTACACTGAAGCTTTCTTT.

This clonotype was seen at least ten times. This rearrangement joins TRBV3-1 to TRBJ2-5, with unresolved D. CDR3 length: 12 residues. CDR1 and CDR2 from the germline V gene are LGHDT and YNNKEL (reference sequence). V lost 3 bases and J 5 bases, leaving 7 bases between the germline ends. CDR3 region: CASSQARETQYF. The CDR3 coding sequence is TGTGCCAGCAGCCAGGCCCGGGAGACCCAGTACTTC.

This clonotype was seen a few times. The chain links TRBV4-1 to TRBJ2-5; 9 bases are shared with TRBD2. V dropped 5 bases and J dropped 5; count of bases not matched to a gene: 15. CDR3 length: 17 amino acids. Germline-derived CDR1 and CDR2 are MGHRA and YSYEKL. CDR3 bases: TGCGCCAGCAGCTCCGGACTAGCGCTTAGGAGTGGGGAGACCCAGTACTTC. This gives the protein CASSSGLALRSGETQYF.

The rearrangement uses TRBV5-6 and TRBJ2-7; TRBD2 might be the D (5 bases). Germline loops: CDR1 SGHDT, CDR2 YYEEEE. V shed 4 bases and J shed 7 bases, with 18 bases lying between them. CDR3 length: 14 residues. CDR3 DNA: TGTGCCAGCAGCCCGTTGTCCAGTCGGAGGGAGCAGTACTTC. Translation: CASSPLSSRREQYF.

This chain joins TRBV28 and TRBJ1-5; 9 nucleotides align to TRBD1. After removal of 2 bases from V and 5 bases from J, the junction contained 4 bases not matched to a gene. The CDR3 runs to 15 residues. Germline V gives CDR1 MDHEN, CDR2 SYDVKM. The DNA for the CDR3 is TGTGCCAGCAGTTTAGCGGGACAGGGTTATCAGCCCCAGCATTTT. Amino acid sequence: CASSLAGQGYQPQHF.

This clonotype has ten or more counts. V usage is TRBV2 and J usage is TRBJ1-5; TRBD1 is a possible D gene (5 bases). The ends were cut back, 4 bases at V and 4 bases at J, with 8 bases in the middle. In germline, CDR1 is SNHLY, CDR2 FYNNEI. The CDR3 has 13 residues. CDR3 loop: CASSGEGNQPQHF. Written as DNA, the CDR3 is TGTGCCAGCAGTGGGGAGGGGAATCAGCCCCAGCATTTT.

This clonotype was counted ten times or more. The chain employs TRBV10-3 and TRBJ2-5; no definite D call. The V gene's germline CDR1 is ENHRY and CDR2 SYGVKD. The CDR3 runs to 12 residues. V was clipped by 2 bases and J by 5 bases, with 6 bases between them. CDR3 DNA sequence: TGTGCCATCAGTGAGGCTACTGAGACCCAGTACTTC. Encoded protein: CAISEATETQYF.

There are many counts of this clonotype. The chain employs TRBV15 and TRBJ1-1; D unresolved. Trimming left V 0 bases short and J 1 base short, with 3 bases between. The germline V gene has CDR1 LNHNV and CDR2 YYDKDF (reference sequence). There are 13 residues in the CDR3. DNA for the CDR3: TGTGCCACCAGCAGAGAATGGAACACTGAAGCTTTCTTT. This codes for CATSREWNTEAFF.

This clonotype was recorded at least ten times. J is TRBJ1-4 and V is TRBV6-1, with 7 bases lining up with TRBD1. The CDR3 is 14 amino acids. The V gene end was trimmed by 7 bases and the J gene end by 5 bases; junction bases not matched to a gene: 7. CDR1 and CDR2 (germline): MNHNS, SASEGT. CDR3 protein: CASKRDSENEKLFF. Here the CDR3 DNA reads TGTGCCAGCAAGAGGGACAGCGAAAATGAAAAACTGTTTTTT.

This clonotype was detected ten times or more. V and J are TRBV5-1 and TRBJ2-3; D is uncertain. Germline lookup yields CDR1 SGHRS and CDR2 YFSETQ. With 4 bases removed from V and 3 bases from J, the gap between germline ends came to 9 bases. This CDR3 spans 13 amino acids. The CDR3 reads CASSGPWTDTQYF. The CDR3 coding sequence is TGCGCCAGCAGCGGCCCATGGACAGATACGCAGTATTTT.

The table lists this clonotype with many counts. The genes are TRBV9 and TRBJ1-6, with TRBD1 matching over 8 bases. The CDR3 length is 14 residues. Germline CDR1 and CDR2: SGDLS and YYNGEE. V dropped 4 bases and J dropped 10; count of bases not matched to a gene: 7. DNA of the CDR3: TGTGCCAGCAGCCCCGGGACAGGAGGATCACCCCTCCACTTT. Its translation is CASSPGTGGSPLHF.

This clonotype was picked up many times. The rearrangement uses TRBV4-1 and TRBJ1-6; D call uncertain. The CDR3 has 15 residues. Trimming left V 0 bases short and J 9 bases short, with 12 bases between. Germline-derived CDR1 and CDR2 are MGHRA and YSYEKL. CDR3 nucleotide sequence: TGCGCCAGCAGCCAAGACGAGTGGGGAGGTTCACCCCTCCACTTT. It is translated as CASSQDEWGGSPLHF.

This clonotype was detected ten times or more. The J gene is TRBJ1-1, the V gene TRBV7-2, with TRBD1 matching 8 bases. The V gene end was trimmed by 1 base and the J gene end by 3 bases; junction bases not matched to a gene: 7. CDR3 size: 16 residues. Germline assignment: CDR1 SGHTA and CDR2 FQGNSA. CDR3: CASSLVGTGGDTEAFF. As DNA, the CDR3 is TGTGCCAGCAGCTTAGTCGGTACAGGGGGAGACACTGAAGCTTTCTTT.

Concerning this clonotype: A much larger clone differs from this one at a single base, so this may be a read error. The genes are TRBV5-1 and TRBJ1-1, with D possibly being TRBD1 (5 bases). There are 14 residues in the CDR3. Germline CDR1 and CDR2: SGHRS and YFSETQ. The CDR3 loop is CAGSSDTTAPTAFF. The DNA for the CDR3 is TGCGCCGGCAGCTCGGACACGACTGCGCCGACGGCTTTCTTT.

This clonotype has a count of ten or more. The chain uses TRBV6-1 and TRBJ1-1; 9 positions agree with TRBD1. This CDR3 has 13 residues. Trimming at V came to 6 bases and at J to 7 bases, leaving 6 bases not matched to a gene. The germline V gene encodes CDR1 MNHNS and CDR2 SASEGT. The CDR3 sequence is CASRRDRVGEAFF. The CDR3 nucleotides read TGTGCCAGCAGACGGGACAGGGTTGGTGAAGCTTTCTTT.

This clonotype was found many times. CDR3 coding DNA: TGTGCCAGCAGTTTGGTGGGAAGCCTTAGCTCCTACGAGCAGTACTTC. Residues: CASSLVGSLSSYEQYF. This rearrangement joins TRBV12-3 or TRBV12-4 to TRBJ2-7; unclear D gene. V lost 3 bases to trimming and J lost 0 bases, with 15 bases between them. The CDR3 is 16 residues long.

There are many counts of this clonotype. The chain couples TRBV6-6 to TRBJ1-5; possibly TRBD1 for D (6 bases). The CDR3 sequence is 13 residues long. Germline assignment: CDR1 MNHNY and CDR2 SVGAGI (reference sequence). The V end lost 4 bases, the J end lost 6 bases, and 10 bases lay between the germline ends. CDR3 DNA sequence: TGTGCCAGCAGTTGGACAGAAGGTCAGCCCCAGCATTTT. It codes for CASSWTEGQPQHF.

The chain uses TRBV24-1 and TRBJ1-5; 11 bases align to TRBD1. CDR3 length: 18 amino acids. Germline values: CDR1 KGHDR, CDR2 SFDVKD. The V gene end was trimmed by 3 bases and the J gene end by 2 bases; junction bases not matched to a gene: 8. The CDR3 protein is CATSDPGTGGRGNQPQHF. CDR3 DNA sequence: TGTGCCACCAGTGATCCCGGGACAGGGGGTAGAGGCAATCAGCCCCAGCATTTT.

This clonotype was seen repeatedly, ten times or more. The chain carries TRBV12-5 and TRBJ2-7; TRBD1 matches at 7 bases. The CDR3 spans 15 residues. Trimming cost V 5 bases and J 3 bases; bases outside gene matches: 10. From germline, CDR1 is LGHNT and CDR2 FRNRAP. The CDR3, as DNA: TGTGCTAGTGGTCCTTCACCGGGACAGTACTACGAGCAGTACTTC. Translated, it gives CASGPSPGQYYEQYF.